What follows is one T cell receptor (beta chain) and its context. Sequenced by immunoSEQ multiplex PCR; TCRdb stores in-frame clones only, minus some. The profile covers about 100,000 clones, with 85% to 95% appearing a single time and about 3% taken by the ten largest. The data originate from a study of T cell changes during pregnancy in multiple sclerosis. This material consisted of peripheral blood, taken in the first trimester of pregnancy. This TCR derives from a female donor with multiple sclerosis, enrolled in a pregnancy study.

This CDR3 is CASRSPHEPSSYNEQFF. DNA of the CDR3: TGTGCCAGCAGGTCCCCCCATGAGCCAAGCTCCTACAATGAGCAGTTCTTC. The gene calls are TRBV28 and TRBJ2-1; D is undetermined. Between the trimmed V and J ends, which lost 6 bases and 0 bases, there was a span of 18 bases. In germline, CDR1 is MDHEN, CDR2 SYDVKM. The CDR3 has 17 residues. The whole variable domain, remainder taken from reference TRBV28 and TRBJ2-1, is DVKVTQSSRYLVKRTGEKVFLECVQDMDHENMFWYRQDPGLGLRLIYFSYDVKMKEKGDIPEGYSVSREKKERFSLILESASTNQTSMYLCASRSPHEPSSYNEQFFGPGTRLTVL.